This T cell receptor (beta chain) derives from a study of cytotoxic CD8 clonotypes in ibrutinib-treated CLL. With 5 bases clipped from V and 5 bases from J, the junction kept 4 bases outside the gene matches. Germline V gene data show CDR1 as SGHAT and CDR2 as FQDESV (reference sequence). The CDR3 totals 13 residues. TCRdb's table, derived via immunoSEQ multiplex PCR, lists solely in-frame clones and lacks some. Here the sample spans some 200,000 clones, over 60% being singletons. This clone was detected a few times. The target antigen is unknown. Findings and caveats of the study: Contraction or stability on treatment was seen for public clonotypes, which were uncommon.

The receptor was isolated from a human donor with chronic lymphocytic leukemia. The gene calls are TRBV11-1 and TRBJ2-7; 9 bases line up with TRBD2. The material was PBMCs, obtained after 24 months of ibrutinib treatment. For the CDR3, the DNA is TGTGCCAGCAGCATGGGACTAGCTCACGAGCAGTACTTC. It codes for CASSMGLAHEQYF.